This T cell receptor (beta chain) was identified in a study of T cells in Graves' hyperthyroidism and ophthalmopathy. Regarding the study as a whole: Also found in blood were most expanded thyroid clonotypes above 0.001.

Germline V gene data show CDR1 as MNHEY and CDR2 as SVGEGT. V was clipped by 2 bases and J by 0 bases, with 7 bases between them. The CDR3 sequence is 14 residues long. In its sample, this clonotype was seen many times. Its antigen is still unknown. Hyperthyroidism of Graves' type that showed no ophthalmopathy progression within 18 months was stable. The TCR beta CDR3 regions underwent amplification using RNA transcripts as the source. In the first-round RT-PCR of the TCR CDR3, the HTBI primer set was used. In TCRdb, the multiplex PCR reads were re-called with MiXCR into one record per CDR3 protein. Among 600,000 or so distinct CDR3 sequences listed, 15% to 20% were seen once.

The TCR was taken from a woman aged 25-40 years with Graves' hyperthyroidism. Source material: blood. This chain uses TRBV6-2 or TRBV6-3 with TRBJ1-1; D is undetermined. In nucleotides, the CDR3 is TGTGCCAGCAGTTACGTAGACCTGAACACTGAAGCTTTCTTT. Amino acids: CASSYVDLNTEAFF.